Following are 16 T cell receptor beta chains from one sample sequenced in a study of human T cells and chemical hapten exposure. TCRdb analysed the RACE reads with MiXCR anew, one entry per CDR3 protein. The sample lists fewer than 100,000 distinct CDR3 sequences; 7.5% to 10% were seen once. As to time point: patch test 2, 6 weeks after DPC sensitization. The treatment here: therapeutic diphenylcyclopropenone sensitization with weekly scalp DPC. Sequenced here: whole blood, sampled in connection with sensitization to the hapten diphenylcyclopropenone (DPC). These receptors came from a woman aged 35 to 49 with alopecia areata. Some clones in this sample may be carry-over from other donors' samples.

This clonotype occurred a few times. This sequence joins TRBV28 and TRBJ1-6, with D perhaps matching TRBD1 (6 bases). The CDR3 length is 16 residues. Trimming took 6 bases from V and 8 from J, leaving 20 bases between them. The germline CDR1 and CDR2 sequences are MDHEN and SYDVKM. CDR3 protein: CASRTYSGTPYSPLHF. In DNA, the CDR3 is TGTGCCAGCAGGACCTACTCCGGGACACCCTATTCACCCCTCCACTTT.

Remarks on this clonotype: The junction departs from germline at one end; a sequencing error may be responsible. The chain joins TRBV7-9 to TRBJ1-2, with TRBD1 as a possible D gene (6 bases). Germline-derived CDR1 and CDR2 are SEHNR and FQNEAQ (reference sequence). This CDR3 is built from 14 residues. CDR3 in amino acids: CASSPRAGAYGHTF. As DNA, the CDR3 is TGTGCCAGCAGCCCCCGAGCAGGGGCCTATGGCCACACCTTC.

This clonotype was counted many times. The V call is TRBV29-1, the J call TRBJ2-2, with TRBD2 matching 7 bases. V was clipped by 3 bases and J by 0 bases; unmatched bases: 1. This CDR3 is built from 14 residues. CDR1 is SQVTM and CDR2 is ANQGSEA in the germline V gene. The CDR3 spells CSVEGLSNTGELFF. CDR3 nucleotide sequence: TGCAGCGTTGAGGGACTATCGAACACCGGGGAGCTGTTTTTT.

This clonotype was found many times. The V call is TRBV7-8, the J call TRBJ2-5, with D perhaps matching TRBD2 (6 bases). V was pared by 5 bases and J by 5 bases, with 21 bases between. CDR3 length: 16 residues. Germline CDR1 is SGHVS and CDR2 is FQNEAQ. The CDR3 reads CASSPPLAGRGETQYF. In DNA, the CDR3 is TGTGCCAGCAGCCCACCCTTGGCGGGCCGGGGGGAGACCCAGTACTTC.

The J gene is TRBJ2-7, the V gene TRBV27; D not resolved. CDR3 length: 13 residues. V lost 7 bases and J lost 0, with 10 bases in between. Germline loops: CDR1 MNHEY, CDR2 SMNVEV (reference sequence). CDR3 protein: CASKLGASYEQYF. CDR3 DNA: TGTGCCAGCAAACTGGGCGCCTCCTACGAGCAGTACTTC.

The rearrangement uses TRBV10-2 and TRBJ2-3; weak D call: TRBD2 (5 bases). The CDR3 consists of 17 residues. Between the trimmed V and J ends, which lost 2 bases and 4 bases, there was a span of 19 bases. Germline CDR1 is WSHSY and CDR2 is SAAADI. CDR3 sequence: CASSEARLVGVPDTQYF. As DNA, the CDR3 is TGCGCCAGCAGTGAGGCCAGGCTAGTGGGAGTGCCAGATACGCAGTATTTT.

This chain connects TRBV29-1 to TRBJ2-5; D call uncertain. Germline V gives CDR1 SQVTM, CDR2 ANQGSEA. The CDR3 consists of 12 residues. Trimming removed 4 bases from V and 2 bases from J, with 8 bases in between. The CDR3 DNA sequence: TGCAGCGTTGGGCGGATTCAAGAGACCCAGTACTTC. Translated, it gives CSVGRIQETQYF.

This clonotype was counted at least ten times. The rearrangement uses TRBV12-3 or TRBV12-4 and TRBJ2-2; D uncertain. Trimming pared 10 bases from V and 4 bases from J, leaving 13 bases between. The CDR3 sequence is 13 residues long. CDR3 loop: CATTLTVTGELFF. In nucleotides, the CDR3 is TGTGCCACCACCCTGACGGTCACCGGGGAGCTGTTTTTT.

This clonotype was detected many times. The chain joins TRBV10-3 to TRBJ2-5, with D possibly being TRBD1 or TRBD2 (5 bases each). The CDR3 covers 13 residues. Germline V gives CDR1 ENHRY, CDR2 SYGVKD. V was clipped by 6 bases and J by 5 bases, with 13 bases between them. The CDR3 is CAIRAGTSETQYF. CDR3 in DNA: TGTGCCATCAGGGCCGGGACGTCGGAGACCCAGTACTTC.

The sample holds a few counts of this clonotype. The chain recombines TRBV10-3 with TRBJ1-2; the D is unclear. This CDR3 contains 12 residues. The V gene lost 0 bases and the J gene lost 2 bases, with 1 base spanning the gap. Germline V CDR1 and CDR2: ENHRY, SYGVKD. Here the CDR3 reads CAISESNYGYTF. In DNA, the CDR3 is TGTGCCATCAGTGAGTCGAACTATGGCTACACCTTC.

This sequence joins TRBV20-1 and TRBJ2-5; 10 bases align to TRBD1. J was trimmed by 4 bases and V by 4 bases; bases with no gene match: 12. This CDR3 region has 16 residues. Germline CDR1 DFQATT, CDR2 SNEGSKA (reference sequence). As DNA, the CDR3 is TGCAGTGCTACCTATACCGACAGGGGGCTTCGAGAGACCCAGTACTTC. This codes for CSATYTDRGLRETQYF.

In its sample, this clonotype was seen a few times. This rearrangement joins TRBV10-3 to TRBJ2-2, with 12 bases identical to TRBD1. The CDR3 consists of 15 residues. CDR1 ENHRY and CDR2 SYGVKD come from the germline V gene. Trimming took 10 bases from V and 5 from J; bases not matched to a gene: 8. The CDR3 is CANHGTGGSTGELFF. CDR3 DNA sequence: TGTGCCAACCACGGGACAGGGGGCTCTACCGGGGAGCTGTTTTTT.

In this sample, this clonotype turned up a few times. The rearrangement links TRBV30 to TRBJ2-1; 7 positions agree with TRBD2. CDR1 and CDR2 (germline): GTSNPN, SVGIG (reference sequence). The CDR3 contains 17 residues. J was trimmed by 6 bases and V by 4 bases; bases with no gene match: 18. The CDR3 nucleotides are TGTGCCTGGAACCCAGGGCCCGGGGAGGGGCTGGGCAATGAGCAGTTCTTC. Translation gives CAWNPGPGEGLGNEQFF.

The chain uses TRBV18 and TRBJ2-5; TRBD2 is a possible D gene (5 bases). The CDR3 length is 14 residues. Germline V CDR1 and CDR2: KGHSH, LQKENI. V was pared by 2 bases and J by 1 base, with 8 bases between. The CDR3 region is CASSPIGIQETQYF. DNA of the CDR3: TGTGCCAGCTCACCAATCGGGATCCAAGAGACCCAGTACTTC.

This clonotype was observed at least ten times. The CDR3 reads CASSPETDNTEAFF. DNA for the CDR3: TGCGCCAGCAGCCCAGAGACGGATAACACTGAAGCTTTCTTT. The J gene is TRBJ1-1, the V gene TRBV5-1; the D is unclear. In germline, CDR1 is SGHRS, CDR2 YFSETQ. V lost 4 bases to trimming and J lost 2 bases, with 12 bases between them. There are 14 residues in the CDR3.

This clonotype was found many times. This chain links TRBV28 with TRBJ2-7; either TRBD1 or TRBD2 may supply D (6 bases each). The CDR3 spans 15 residues. Per germline, CDR1 MDHEN and CDR2 SYDVKM. V was clipped by 5 bases and J by 2 bases, with 16 bases between them. The CDR3 protein is CASSTGGPPPYEQYF. The CDR3 region has the DNA TGTGCCAGCAGTACCGGGGGCCCACCACCCTACGAGCAGTACTTC.